The entry below describes one TCR beta chain. The sample originates from a study of blood T cell repertoires in COVID-19. The CDR3 contains 16 residues. Germline CDR1 and CDR2: MNHNS and SASEGT. Trimming cost V 2 bases and J 4 bases, with 15 bases left between them. Original analysis: Cell counts per sample came from amplifying reference gene primers. Measured with immunoSEQ multiplex PCR; TCRdb has only the in-frame clones, and not every one. That table is the source of V, J and clone size, and D and trimming were worked out from the DNA. The sample contains about 190,000 clones, approximately 90% of which appear only once.

The sample comprised peripheral blood. The chain links TRBV6-1 to TRBJ1-3; no reliable D call. This receptor was obtained from a man between 35 and 55 years old with active or convalescent COVID-19. The CDR3 region has the DNA TGTGCCAGCAGTGAACGCTTCGGGGTTGGGGGAAACACCATATATTTT. Translating it yields CASSERFGVGGNTIYF.